A selection of T cell receptor beta chains follows, all from one sample in a study of tumor-infiltrating lymphocytes in primary liver carcinoma. Via MiXCR, TCRdb re-called the multiplex PCR reads, giving one row per CDR3 protein. The table records 50,000 to 70,000 distinct CDR3 sequences, over 65% of them present only once. Sequencing was carried out using liver tumor tissue from sampling region 2. The receptors come from a man aged 35-49 years with primary liver carcinoma and hepatitis B virus infection. Each CDR3 is given with its conserved first and last residue. The D gene is left open where the match is weak. For some rows the clone size is stated as once, few or many, or as a class when expanded; others skip it.

V	D	J	size	CDR3	DNA
TRBV29-1	-	TRBJ2-5	-	CSVSDSGRKETQYF	TGCAGCGTTTCGGACAGTGGGCGCAAAGAGACCCAATACTTC
TRBV5-4	-	TRBJ1-2	many	CASSLGLLQGGYTF	TGTGCCAGCAGCTTAGGGCTACTTCAGGGTGGCTACACCTTC
TRBV6-2/TRBV6-3	TRBD2	TRBJ2-5	-	CASSCSLTGGLETQYF	TGTGCCAGCAGTTGTTCGCTTACGGGAGGTCTCGAGACCCAGTACTTC
TRBV11-2	-	TRBJ1-4	-	CVNSKTPGGTNGKLVF	TGTGTCAACAGCAAGACTCCAGGAGGAACAAATGGAAAACTGGTTTTT
TRBV7-9	TRBD1	TRBJ2-7	-	CASSDTGQGLTEQYF	TGCGCCAGCAGCGATACGGGACAGGGATTAACCGAGCAGTACTTC
TRBV11-2	TRBD1	TRBJ2-7	-	CASSLPWTGENEEYF	TGTGCCAGCAGCTTACCGTGGACAGGGGAAAACGAGGAGTACTTC
TRBV24-1	-	TRBJ1-2	-	CATMDGYGYTF	TGTGCCACCATGGATGGCTATGGCTACACCTTC
TRBV4-2	-	TRBJ2-2	-	CASSQVLTAGELFF	TGTGCTAGCAGTCAAGTTCTGACCGCCGGGGAGCTGTTTTTT
TRBV5-4	-	TRBJ1-4	-	CASSPGSGTNEKLFF	TGTGCCAGCAGCCCAGGCAGCGGAACTAATGAAAAACTGTTTTTT
TRBV12-3/TRBV12-4	-	TRBJ2-1	few	CASSTRNEQFF	TGTGCCAGCAGCACTCGCAATGAGCAGTTCTTC
TRBV5-6	-	TRBJ2-2	-	CAISPGFANTGELFF	TGTGCCATAAGCCCAGGGTTCGCGAACACCGGGGAGCTGTTTTTT
TRBV5-8	-	TRBJ2-1	-	CANSLGGQGTNEQFF	TGTGCCAACAGCCTGGGGGGGCAGGGGACAAATGAGCAGTTCTTC
TRBV5-5	-	TRBJ1-2	-	CASSQRTNGEYGYTF	TGTGCCAGCAGCCAACGGACCAATGGGGAGTATGGCTACACCTTC
TRBV6-5	-	TRBJ2-3	-	CVSSYAEVADTQYF	TGTGTCAGCAGTTACGCGGAAGTCGCAGATACGCAGTATTTT
TRBV29-1	TRBD2	TRBJ2-2	-	CSVVTSAANTGELFF	TGCAGCGTTGTGACTAGCGCGGCGAACACGGGGGAGCTGTTTTTT
TRBV6-1	TRBD2	TRBJ2-3	-	CASSNLAGGGDTQYF	TGTGCCAGCAGTAATCTAGCGGGAGGGGGAGATACGCAGTATTTT
TRBV29-1	-	TRBJ2-7	-	CSVLGGSGLGSSYEQYF	TGCAGCGTTTTAGGTGGTTCGGGATTGGGGAGCTCCTACGAGCAGTACTTC
TRBV5-1	-	TRBJ2-3	many	CASSFGLRLETLTDTQYF	TGCGCCAGCAGCTTTGGACTCCGACTGGAAACCCTAACAGATACGCAGTATTTT
TRBV11-2	-	TRBJ2-1	-	CATSFYRQVSEQFF	TGTGCCACCAGCTTCTACCGGCAAGTTAGTGAGCAGTTCTTC
TRBV6-4	TRBD2	TRBJ2-1	-	CASSMTSWNERFF	TGTGCCAGCAGCATGACTAGCTGGAATGAGCGGTTCTTC
TRBV6-6	-	TRBJ2-7	-	CASKEGPSYVQCF	TGTGCCAGCAAAGAGGGGCCTTCCTACGTGCAGTGCTTC
TRBV11-2	-	TRBJ2-5	-	CASGKVAQEIQYF	TGTGCCAGCGGTAAGGTCGCACAAGAGATCCAGTACTTC
TRBV11-3	-	TRBJ2-4	many	CASSLVASPDKNIQYF	TGTGCCAGCAGCTTAGTTGCCTCTCCGGACAAAAACATTCAGTACTTC
TRBV6-1	TRBD1	TRBJ2-6	-	CAGTGTGGAGANVLAF	TGTGCCGGTACCGGGACAGGGGGTGCTGGGGCCAACGTCCTGGCTTTC
TRBV14	-	TRBJ2-1	few	CASSAIAGWVNNEQFF	TGTGCCAGCAGTGCCATAGCTGGATGGGTAAACAACGAGCAGTTCTTC
TRBV6-5	-	TRBJ2-2	-	CANSYSPGLGSGELFF	TGTGCCAACAGTTACTCGCCGGGCCTTGGGTCCGGGGAGCTGTTTTTT
TRBV6-6	TRBD1	TRBJ1-5	few	CASTPTGGGNQPQHF	TGTGCCAGCACCCCGACAGGGGGGGGCAATCAGCCCCAGCATTTT
TRBV18	TRBD2	TRBJ2-7	-	CTSSPFTGGLSGLYEQCF	TGTACCAGCTCACCCTTCACCGGGGGGTTGTCGGGGCTTTACGAGCAGTGCTTC
TRBV11-2	-	TRBJ2-5	-	CASSFGGSQETQYF	TGTGCCAGCAGCTTCGGGGGCAGCCAAGAGACCCAGTACTTC
TRBV28	-	TRBJ2-7	-	CASSILAGNYEQYF	TGTGCCAGCAGTATTCTGGCGGGCAACTACGAGCAGTACTTC